The 18 T cell receptor beta chains in this list originate from one sample, sequenced in a study of T cell responses to AZD1222 COVID-19 vaccine listed by TCRdb under 2021. The time point label for this specimen denotes: about 28 days (+/-7) after the second vaccine dose. The method behind the library was the immunoSEQ multiplex PCR assay. As stored in TCRdb, this immuneACCESS dataset retains in-frame rearrangements with V and J assigned. A fraction of the clones does not appear; measured against another copy, unresolved V genes explain less than half of the discrepancy, and the remainder lacks a known reason. This sample comprises 110,000 or so clones, around 84% of them detected only once. Approximately 15% of the sample goes to the ten largest clones. The sample here was peripheral blood, taken 28 days after the second AZD1222 dose. These receptors all come from an adult who received the AZD1222 COVID-19 vaccine.

The chain joins TRBV11-2 to TRBJ2-7, with D perhaps matching TRBD1 or TRBD2 (6 bases each). Germline CDR1 is SGHAT and CDR2 is FQNNGV. CDR3 length: 15 residues. Trimming removed 6 bases from V and 4 bases from J, with 19 bases in between. CDR3: CASSISGGTYYEQYF. CDR3 DNA sequence: TGTGCCAGCAGTATCTCGGGCGGGACATATTACGAGCAGTACTTC.

This clone was picked up one time. J is TRBJ1-5 and V is TRBV28; D is unresolved. The CDR3 has 14 amino acids. Germline values: CDR1 MDHEN, CDR2 SYDVKM. V was pared by 5 bases and J by 0 bases, with 8 bases between. The CDR3 here is CASSDGYSNQPQHF. For the CDR3, the DNA is TGTGCCAGCAGTGACGGGTATAGCAATCAGCCCCAGCATTTT.

The chain recombines TRBV6-2 or TRBV6-3 with TRBJ2-5; D uncertain. The germline V and J ends were trimmed by 2 bases and 5 bases, with 6 bases remaining between them. Germline lookup yields CDR1 MNHEY and CDR2 SVGEGT. The CDR3 is made up of 12 amino acids. CDR3 protein: CASSYAPETQYF. DNA of the CDR3: TGTGCCAGCAGTTACGCCCCCGAGACCCAGTACTTC.

The chain couples TRBV19 to TRBJ1-2, with 9 bases matching TRBD1. V was pared by 6 bases and J by 4 bases, with 12 bases of the junction left unmatched. This CDR3 spans 16 amino acids. The germline V gene encodes CDR1 LNHDA and CDR2 SQIVND (reference sequence). This CDR3 reads CASRTGTGLGVYGYTF. The CDR3 DNA is TGTGCCAGTAGAACCGGGACAGGGCTTGGGGTCTATGGCTACACCTTC.

This chain links TRBV7-3 with TRBJ2-2, with D perhaps matching TRBD2 (5 bases). The CDR3 has 15 residues. V lost 2 bases, J lost 1 base, and 8 bases lay in between. CDR1 is SGHTA, CDR2 FQGTGA, per germline. CDR3 sequence: CASSLQAGNTGELFF. As DNA, the CDR3 is TGTGCCAGCAGCTTACAGGCGGGGAACACCGGGGAGCTGTTTTTT.

This chain links TRBV3-1 (or the pseudogene TRBV3-2) with TRBJ1-6; D unclear. Per the germline V gene, CDR1 is LGHDT and CDR2 is YNNKEL (reference sequence). Trimming cost V 0 bases and J 14 bases, with 11 bases left between them. The CDR3 covers 13 residues. The CDR3 sequence is CASSQEPHNSLHF. The CDR3 DNA is TGTGCCAGCAGCCAAGAGCCACATAACTCCCTCCACTTT.

The genes are TRBV19 and TRBJ1-2; no clear D. V lost 3 bases and J 5 bases, leaving 13 bases between the germline ends. Looked up from germline, CDR1 is LNHDA and CDR2 is SQIVND (reference sequence). This CDR3 region has 14 residues. For the CDR3, the DNA is TGTGCCAGTAGTATTACCGTATCTGGGTATGGCTACACCTTC. Protein sequence: CASSITVSGYGYTF.

The CDR3 nucleotides read TGTGCCAGCAGCTATAGCTCGGACGCAGATACGCAGTATTTT. The encoded protein is CASSYSSDADTQYF. The chain employs TRBV6-2 or TRBV6-3 and TRBJ2-3; D not certain. Looked up from germline, CDR1 is MNHEY and CDR2 is SVGEGT. V dropped 6 bases and J dropped 4 bases, with 14 bases sitting between them. This CDR3 is built from 14 residues.

This sequence joins TRBV12-3 or TRBV12-4 and TRBJ1-1, with D hard to call. The CDR3 spans 13 residues. With 5 bases removed from V and 1 base from J, the gap between germline ends came to 8 bases. CDR3 protein: CASSPTRNTEAFF. The CDR3 DNA is TGTGCCAGCAGTCCCACACGGAACACTGAAGCTTTCTTT.

V gene TRBV21-1 combines with J gene TRBJ2-1. TRBV21-1 is a pseudogene. The CDR3 has 17 amino acids. The CDR3 bases are TGTGCCAGCAGCAAATCCGAGGACCAAGGCTCCTACAATGAGCAGTTCTTC. It yields the protein CASSKSEDQGSYNEQFF.

The DNA for the CDR3 is TGTGCCACCAGCAGAAACCATGAGGCCGGGGAGCTGTTTTTT. As protein: CATSRNHEAGELFF. The chain recombines TRBV15 with TRBJ2-2; no reliable D call. The CDR3 totals 14 residues. Germline V CDR1 and CDR2: LNHNV, YYDKDF (reference sequence). V was shortened by 2 bases and J by 6 bases, with 10 bases between the two germline ends. The variable domain in full, completed from reference TRBV15 and TRBJ2-2, reads DAMVIQNPRYQVTQFGKPVTLSCSQTLNHNVMYWYQQKSSQAPKLLFHYYDKDFNNEADTPDNFQSRRPNTSFCFLDIRSPGLGDTAMYLCATSRNHEAGELFFGEGSRLTVL.

The chain couples TRBV2 to TRBJ2-5, with D perhaps matching TRBD2 (6 bases). This CDR3 is built from 13 residues. CDR1 is SNHLY, CDR2 FYNNEI, per germline. The germline V and J ends were trimmed by 2 bases and 5 bases, with 9 bases remaining between them. CDR3 coding DNA: TGTGCCAGCAGTGAATCTAGCGTGGAGACCCAGTACTTC. As protein: CASSESSVETQYF.

This rearrangement joins TRBV20-1 to TRBJ2-2; TRBD2 might be the D (6 bases). This CDR3 comprises 11 residues. Deletions cut 6 bases from V and 6 bases from J, with 8 bases between. In germline, CDR1 is DFQATT, CDR2 SNEGSKA (reference sequence). The CDR3, as DNA: TGCAGTGCATCTAGCGCCGGGGAGCTGTTTTTT. This sequence encodes CSASSAGELFF.

The gene calls are TRBV18 and TRBJ2-3; tentative D call: TRBD2 (6 bases). Trimming stripped 4 bases from V and 0 bases from J, with 14 bases between. CDR3 length equals 16 residues. CDR1 KGHSH and CDR2 LQKENI come from the germline V gene. The CDR3: CASSLSPSASTDTQYF. CDR3 DNA sequence: TGTGCCAGCTCACTTTCGCCTAGCGCCAGCACAGATACGCAGTATTTT.

V and J are TRBV6-4 and TRBJ2-1; 11 positions match TRBD2. The germline gives CDR1 MRHNA, CDR2 SNTAGT. After removal of 6 bases from V and 8 bases from J, the junction contained 12 bases not matched to a gene. This CDR3 comprises 16 residues. Written as DNA, the CDR3 is TGTGCCAGCAGACCGATAGCGGGGGGGCTTTCCGATGAGCAGTTCTTC. Its translation is CASRPIAGGLSDEQFF.

The CDR3 reads CASSGQGNTEAFF. The CDR3 DNA is TGTGCCAGCAGCGGACAGGGGAACACTGAAGCTTTCTTT. This sequence joins TRBV2 and TRBJ1-1; 8 nucleotides match TRBD1. This CDR3 is built from 13 residues. The ends lost 6 bases at V and 1 base at J; junction bases unmatched: 1. CDR1 is SNHLY and CDR2 is FYNNEI in the germline V gene.

The gene calls are TRBV27 and TRBJ1-5; TRBD1 aligns across 10 bases. The junction had 14 bases not matched to a gene; V was cut back by 6 bases and J by 9 bases. Looked up from germline, CDR1 is MNHEY and CDR2 is SMNVEV (reference sequence). The CDR3 loop spans 16 amino acids. The CDR3 here is CASSPRTGGSQRPQHF. The DNA for the CDR3 is TGTGCCAGCAGCCCTCGGACAGGGGGGTCCCAGAGGCCCCAGCATTTT.

This chain uses TRBV5-6 with TRBJ1-1, with TRBD1 as a possible D gene (5 bases). CDR1 SGHDT and CDR2 YYEEEE come from the germline V gene. Trimming left V 0 bases short and J 2 bases short, with 11 bases between. The CDR3 sequence is 15 residues long. The CDR3 is CASSLVGRDNTEAFF. CDR3 sequence (DNA): TGTGCCAGCAGCTTGGTCGGCAGGGACAACACTGAAGCTTTCTTT.